This TCR beta chain was sequenced for a study of blood T cell repertoires in COVID-19. Here immunoSEQ multiplex PCR was the method, and the copy in TCRdb shows in-frame clones only, minus some. The sample shows 150,000 or so clones, 82% of them seen only once. This clone was seen only once. Trimming removed 0 bases from V and 8 bases from J, with 8 bases in between. Germline V gives CDR1 SGHNT, CDR2 YYREEE (reference sequence). The CDR3 consists of 12 residues. Recruitment covered 20 to 25 US areas and drew participants whose ages spanned roughly 18 to 100 years. Participants' own reports of clinical history determined their cohort assignment. For recovered donors of Cohort 3, there were two negative PCRs, clearance, or symptom resolution.

Sequencing input: PBMCs or T cells enriched from blood (not recorded which). This chain links TRBV5-4 with TRBJ1-2, with D possibly matching TRBD1 (5 bases). The clonotype comes from a man aged 60 to 69 who had recovered from COVID-19. CDR3 protein: CASSLDRLGYTF. The CDR3 DNA is TGTGCCAGCAGCTTGGACAGGCTGGGCTACACCTTC.